Sequencing of this T cell receptor beta chain was carried out in a study of T cell clones after liver transplantation. In the study overall: Liver transplant recipients had immunosuppression withdrawal attempted within 2 years. A pre-transplant mixed lymphocyte reaction with TCRbeta sequencing defined graft-donor-reactive clones followed in post-transplant blood. Points from the study as a whole: The donor-reactive repertoire was only partly measurable in a couple of subjects, lacking donor cells.

Between the trimmed V and J ends, which lost 1 base and 4 bases, there was a span of 13 bases. Germline V gene sequence: CDR1 SGHAT, CDR2 FQNNGV. The CDR3 consists of 15 residues. About this clone itself: The antigen remains unidentified.

Produced via immunoSEQ multiplex PCR; TCRdb's table is partial and in-frame only. The top ten clones hold about 2.6% of a sample with roughly 100,000 clones, about 80% of them seen once. The chain combines TRBV11-2 with TRBJ2-5; tentatively, D is TRBD1 (6 bases). The specimen was CD4+ T cells from blood, collected around 49 months after liver transplant. This TCR was sampled from a human patient who received a liver transplant. Some T cells may have come from the graft donor. The CDR3 spells CASSLGGLGRETQYF. CDR3 DNA sequence: TGTGCCAGCAGCTTAGGGGGGCTTGGTAGAGAGACCCAGTACTTC.